A single sample gave rise to the 5 T cell receptor beta chains below, sequenced in a study of cytomegalovirus exposure and HLA in healthy donors. PCR amplification relied on 60 Vbeta primers (plus 13 Jbeta primers). Assay used: immunoSEQ multiplex PCR; TCRdb lists only in-frame clones, some missing. Found here are more than 85,000 clones, around 86% of them singletons; the top ten hold approximately 6.9%. Sequencing was carried out using PBMCs. The receptors derive from a man aged 25 to 45 in good health and CMV-seropositive.

The chain couples TRBV28 to TRBJ1-5; no reliable D call. Trimming took off 6 bases at V and 2 bases at J, with 11 bases between the two ends. Germline V gene data show CDR1 as MDHEN and CDR2 as SYDVKM. The CDR3 covers 14 residues. For the CDR3, the DNA is TGTGCCAGCAGCTCCAACATCGGCAATCAGCCCCAGCATTTT. Translated: CASSSNIGNQPQHF.

The chain combines TRBV27 with TRBJ1-2; 7 positions agree with TRBD1. The CDR3 is 15 amino acids. V shed 3 bases and J 5 bases; nucleotides not matched to a gene: 9. The germline V gene has CDR1 MNHEY and CDR2 SMNVEV (reference sequence). The CDR3 reads CASSFTPGQEYGYTF. The DNA of the CDR3 is TGTGCCAGCAGTTTCACCCCCGGACAGGAGTATGGCTACACCTTC.

The rearrangement links TRBV4-3 to TRBJ2-7, with TRBD1 matching 12 bases. V gave up 5 bases and J gave up 2 bases; unmatched junction bases: 4. CDR3 size: 15 residues. The germline CDR1 and CDR2 sequences are LGHNA and YSLEER. Here the CDR3 DNA reads TGCGCCAGCAGCGCCCGGGACAGGGGGCCCTACGAGCAGTACTTC. Protein product: CASSARDRGPYEQYF.

This clone was seen just once. The chain uses TRBV27 and TRBJ2-1, with a possible D match to TRBD1 (6 bases). Trimming took off 5 bases at V and 2 bases at J, with 10 bases between the two ends. The CDR3 is 14 residues long. Germline V gene sequence: CDR1 MNHEY, CDR2 SMNVEV (reference sequence). The DNA for the CDR3 is TGTGCCAGCAGTCCCACAGGGACCTACAATGAGCAGTTCTTC. Translation gives CASSPTGTYNEQFF.

CDR3 DNA sequence: TGTGCCAGCAGTCGAGCGGGCGTGAACACTGAAGCTTTCTTT. Encoded protein: CASSRAGVNTEAFF. The chain carries TRBV6-5 and TRBJ1-1; D gene unclear. CDR3 length: 14 amino acids. Germline loops: CDR1 MNHEY, CDR2 SVGAGI. Trimming shortened V by 5 bases and J by 0 bases, and 10 bases separated the two germline ends.